The next 25 T cell receptor beta chains were all read from a single sample in a study of shared clonotypes between healthy human individuals (dated by TCRdb to between 2020 and 2021). The receptor library was made with the immunoSEQ multiplex PCR assay. Drawn from immuneACCESS, this table holds only the in-frame rearrangements with V and J called that TCRdb kept. Clones are partly lost; checked studies trace under half to an unresolved V gene and leave the rest unexplained. This sample gives about 2.1 million clones in total; roughly 91% of them show up just once. The ten largest make up 1.7% of the sample. CD8 naive samples consisted of CD45RO-negative cells that were positively selected for CCR7, yielding a CD45RA+CCR7+ population without TemRA cells. The sequenced material came from naive CD8+ T cells from PBMCs. Per the publication, the cell subset or site label means: CD45RA+CCR7+. Every receptor here comes from a young man in good health. Some clones in this sample may be carry-over from other donors' samples.

The chain joins TRBV5-8 to TRBJ2-3; perhaps TRBD2 as D (6 bases). The CDR3 covers 15 residues. Per germline, CDR1 SGHTS and CDR2 YDEGEE. V was trimmed by 4 bases and J by 2 bases, leaving 14 bases between them. The CDR3 sequence: CASSPGIAATDTQYF. CDR3 coding DNA: TGTGCCAGCAGCCCCGGGATAGCGGCCACAGATACGCAGTATTTT. The variable domain in full, completed from reference TRBV5-8 and TRBJ2-3, reads EAGVTQSPTHLIKTRGQQATLRCSPISGHTSVYWYQQALGLGLQFLLWYDEGEERNRGNFPPRFSGRQFPNYSSELNVNALELEDSALYLCASSPGIAATDTQYFGPGTRLTVL.

The chain carries TRBV6-5 and TRBJ1-4; tentatively, D is TRBD1 (5 bases). V lost 6 bases to trimming and J lost 5 bases, with 16 bases between them. The length of the CDR3 is 15 residues. Germline CDR1 and CDR2: MNHEY and SVGAGI. CDR3 amino acids: CASSPWGRTNEKLFF. CDR3 nucleotide sequence: TGTGCCAGCAGCCCTTGGGGACGGACGAATGAAAAACTGTTTTTT.

The chain joins TRBV7-9 to TRBJ2-1; D uncertain. This CDR3 comprises 12 residues. Between the trimmed V and J ends, which lost 3 bases and 9 bases, there was a span of 9 bases. Germline CDR1 and CDR2: SEHNR and FQNEAQ (reference sequence). The CDR3, as DNA: TGTGCCAGCAGCTTCAGCTTTGGTGAGCAGTTCTTC. It codes for CASSFSFGEQFF.

The chain is built from TRBV27 and TRBJ2-7, with TRBD2 as a possible D gene (7 bases). Between the trimmed V and J ends, which lost 5 bases and 7 bases, there was a span of 21 bases. The CDR3 has 15 amino acids. Germline V gene lookup returns CDR1 MNHEY and CDR2 SMNVEV (reference sequence). For the CDR3, the DNA is TGTGCCAGCAGTGTCGCGTCGGGGGGCCACCAGGAGCAGTACTTC. Translation gives CASSVASGGHQEQYF.

J is TRBJ1-5 and V is TRBV19; the D is unclear. Deletions cut 10 bases from V and 2 bases from J, with 15 bases between. The V gene's germline CDR1 is LNHDA and CDR2 SQIVND (reference sequence). The CDR3 sequence is 14 residues long. CDR3 loop: CATRVGIRNQPQHF. CDR3 bases: TGTGCCACCCGGGTGGGGATTCGCAATCAGCCCCAGCATTTT.

The chain combines TRBV30 with TRBJ1-5; TRBD1 is a possible D gene (6 bases). This CDR3 is built from 15 residues. Germline CDR1 reads GTSNPN; CDR2 reads SVGIG (reference sequence). V lost 5 bases and J lost 5, with 19 bases in between. The CDR3 loop is CAWEGGIGTHQPQHF. CDR3 in DNA: TGTGCCTGGGAAGGGGGGATTGGTACGCATCAGCCCCAGCATTTT.

The chain recombines TRBV6-7 with TRBJ2-7; D unresolved. TRBV6-7 is an ORF, and what it does is uncertain. Trimming removed 7 bases from V and 5 bases from J, with 15 bases in between. The CDR3 totals 13 residues. The CDR3 loop reads CASNPGGANEQYF. CDR3 coding DNA: TGTGCCAGCAACCCCGGCGGCGCAAACGAGCAGTACTTC.

V and J are TRBV28 and TRBJ2-7, with 8 bases lining up with TRBD1. V was clipped by 5 bases and J by 4 bases; unmatched bases: 4. Germline V gene lookup returns CDR1 MDHEN and CDR2 SYDVKM. CDR3 length: 13 amino acids. The CDR3 bases are TGTGCCAGCAGTAGACAGGGGCCATACGAGCAGTACTTC. It is translated as CASSRQGPYEQYF.

The gene calls are TRBV27 and TRBJ2-7, with TRBD2 identical over 7 bases. The CDR3 has 14 amino acids. Germline CDR1 reads MNHEY; CDR2 reads SMNVEV (reference sequence). The J segment lost 0 bases and the V segment lost 5 bases, leaving 4 bases of the junction unmatched. The CDR3 region is CASSTRDYSYEQYF. For the CDR3, the DNA is TGTGCCAGCAGTACCCGGGACTACTCCTACGAGCAGTACTTC.

The V and J genes are TRBV27 and TRBJ2-7; the match to TRBD2 covers 11 bases. The CDR3 is made up of 14 amino acids. Trimming at V came to 7 bases and at J to 2 bases, leaving 4 bases not matched to a gene. In germline, CDR1 is MNHEY, CDR2 SMNVEV (reference sequence). The CDR3 sequence: CASTPTSGTYEQYF. CDR3 coding DNA: TGTGCCAGCACCCCGACTAGCGGGACCTACGAGCAGTACTTC.

J is TRBJ2-1 and V is TRBV6-1; 7 positions agree with TRBD2. Germline CDR1 and CDR2: MNHNS and SASEGT. The CDR3 runs to 16 residues. J lost 3 bases, V lost 2 bases, and 7 bases had no gene match. The CDR3 is CASSEPLAEFYNEQFF. Written as DNA, the CDR3 is TGTGCCAGCAGTGAACCCCTAGCGGAGTTCTACAATGAGCAGTTCTTC.

The chain uses TRBV5-8 and TRBJ2-5, with unresolved D. Germline CDR1 is SGHTS and CDR2 is YDEGEE. This CDR3 comprises 13 residues. V shed 1 base and J shed 4 bases, with 8 bases lying between them. In DNA form, the CDR3 reads TGTGCCAGCAGCTTGTGGGAATCAGAGACCCAGTACTTC. Protein: CASSLWESETQYF.

The chain joins TRBV5-1 to TRBJ2-1; maybe TRBD2 (5 bases). The germline CDR1 and CDR2 sequences are SGHRS and YFSETQ. The CDR3 runs 12 residues. Trimming cost V 4 bases and J 8 bases, with 10 bases left between them. In DNA form, the CDR3 reads TGCGCCAGCAGCCCGGGATTCTATGAGCAGTTCTTC. Translation: CASSPGFYEQFF. Full variable domain (outside the CDR3, taken from reference TRBV5-1 and TRBJ2-1): KAGVTQTPRYLIKTRGQQVTLSCSPISGHRSVSWYQQTPGQGLQFLFEYFSETQRNKGNFPGRFSGRQFSNSRSEMNVSTLELGDSALYLCASSPGFYEQFFGPGTRLTVL.

Worth noting for this clone: In the same sample, other DNA sequences code for this CDR3. The chain is built from TRBV27 and TRBJ2-1; D is uncertain. Germline V CDR1 and CDR2: MNHEY, SMNVEV (reference sequence). V lost 5 bases to trimming and J lost 5 bases, with 10 bases between them. This CDR3 is 13 amino acids long. Here the CDR3 reads CASSQGRNNEQFF. CDR3 nucleotides: TGTGCCAGCAGTCAAGGAAGGAACAATGAGCAGTTCTTC.

The V gene is TRBV19, the J gene TRBJ1-1, with D possibly being TRBD1 (6 bases). V was trimmed by 4 bases and J by 6 bases, leaving 15 bases between them. This CDR3 has 14 residues. The germline V gene encodes CDR1 LNHDA and CDR2 SQIVND (reference sequence). The chain's CDR3 is CASSTSGVASEAFF. DNA of the CDR3: TGTGCCAGTAGTACATCAGGGGTGGCATCTGAAGCTTTCTTT.

J is TRBJ2-1 and V is TRBV2; no clear D gene. Trimming cost V 2 bases and J 5 bases, with 13 bases left between them. CDR3 length: 15 amino acids. Germline values: CDR1 SNHLY, CDR2 FYNNEI. CDR3: CASSENYRADNEQFF. In nucleotides, the CDR3 is TGTGCCAGCAGTGAAAATTATAGGGCCGACAATGAGCAGTTCTTC. Combining the CDR3 with reference TRBV2 and TRBJ2-1 gives the whole variable domain EPEVTQTPSHQVTQMGQEVILRCVPISNHLYFYWYRQILGQKVEFLVSFYNNEISEKSEIFDDQFSVERPDGSNFTLKIRSTKLEDSAMYFCASSENYRADNEQFFGPGTRLTVL.

The rearrangement joins TRBV9 to TRBJ2-7; D remains ambiguous. This CDR3 comprises 12 residues. Trimming stripped 4 bases from V and 6 bases from J, with 11 bases between. The V gene's germline CDR1 is SGDLS and CDR2 YYNGEE. CDR3 in DNA: TGTGCCAGCAGCCTCGACGGACCCGAGCAGTACTTC. Translated, it gives CASSLDGPEQYF.

In this sample, this clone turned up a few times. This rearrangement joins TRBV6-5 to TRBJ1-2; no clear D gene. Germline assignment: CDR1 MNHEY and CDR2 SVGAGI. The CDR3 is 14 residues long. Trimming shortened V by 5 bases and J by 0 bases, and 10 bases separated the two germline ends. CDR3 sequence (DNA): TGTGCCAGCAGTCGATCCAGACCTAACTATGGCTACACCTTC. Encoded protein: CASSRSRPNYGYTF.

V usage is TRBV19 and J usage is TRBJ2-7; TRBD1 matches at 9 bases. With 4 bases clipped from V and 3 bases from J, the junction kept 10 bases outside the gene matches. The length of the CDR3 is 16 residues. From germline, CDR1 is LNHDA and CDR2 SQIVND (reference sequence). The CDR3 loop reads CASSKSQGAPSYEQYF. CDR3 DNA: TGTGCCAGTAGTAAATCACAGGGGGCGCCCAGCTACGAGCAGTACTTC.

This clone was recorded only once. At the DNA level, this CDR3 is encoded by other sequences in the same sample as well. The V call is TRBV29-1, the J call TRBJ2-7, with 10 bases identical to TRBD1. Germline lookup yields CDR1 SQVTM and CDR2 ANQGSEA. Losses at the gene ends were 6 bases for V and 2 bases for J; bases not matched to a gene: 1. The CDR3 is 12 amino acids. In DNA form, the CDR3 reads TGCAGCGTCGGGACAGGGGCCTACGAGCAGTACTTC. As protein: CSVGTGAYEQYF.

The chain joins TRBV29-1 to TRBJ2-7; 13 positions match TRBD2. The junction had 17 bases not matched to a gene; V was cut back by 6 bases and J by 3 bases. Per the germline V gene, CDR1 is SQVTM and CDR2 is ANQGSEA. The CDR3 contains 18 residues. This CDR3 reads CSVVSGLAGVGLDYEQYF. The CDR3 DNA reads as TGCAGCGTAGTCAGTGGACTAGCGGGAGTGGGTCTTGACTACGAGCAGTACTTC.

As regards this clone: In the same sample, other DNA sequences code for this CDR3. The CDR3 DNA is TGTGCCAGCAGTACGACCGGGGGGAACACTGAAGCTTTCTTT. It specifies CASSTTGGNTEAFF. The rearrangement joins TRBV27 to TRBJ1-1; perhaps TRBD1 as D (5 bases). Trimming shortened V by 5 bases and J by 1 base, and 11 bases separated the two germline ends. This CDR3 comprises 14 residues. CDR1 MNHEY and CDR2 SMNVEV come from the germline V gene (reference sequence).

CDR3 nucleotide sequence: TGTGCCAGCAGCGAGCGGGATCGACAAGAGACCCAGTACTTC. Its protein product is CASSERDRQETQYF. The chain uses TRBV5-4 and TRBJ2-5; 7 nucleotides align to TRBD2. J gave up 2 bases and V 4 bases, and 5 bases lay outside the gene matches. Germline CDR1 reads SGHNT; CDR2 reads YYREEE (reference sequence). This CDR3 is 14 amino acids long.

The genes are TRBV4-1 and TRBJ1-1, with D unresolved. Trimming shortened V by 0 bases and J by 2 bases, and 10 bases separated the two germline ends. The CDR3 runs 15 residues. CDR1 is MGHRA, CDR2 YSYEKL, per germline. CDR3 region: CASSQDPATNTEAFF. The CDR3 DNA is TGCGCCAGCAGCCAAGATCCAGCAACTAACACTGAAGCTTTCTTT.

This clone was recorded once. This rearrangement joins TRBV12-5 to TRBJ2-7; D might be TRBD2 (5 bases). CDR1 LGHNT and CDR2 FRNRAP come from the germline V gene. This CDR3 has 14 amino acids. Deletions cut 6 bases from V and 2 bases from J, with 14 bases between. The CDR3 nucleotides read TGTGCTAGTGGCACTGACTACAGTCCCTACGAGCAGTACTTC. It specifies CASGTDYSPYEQYF.